The rows below give T cell receptor beta chains drawn from one sample of a study of blood T cell repertoires in COVID-19. Clones were sequenced by immunoSEQ multiplex PCR, and TCRdb holds only the in-frame ones, with some missing. The repertoire consists of over 150,000 clones, with about 79% occurring once and the leading ten covering approximately 32%. Input material: peripheral blood. These receptors came from a woman aged 55-75 years with acute or convalescent COVID-19. Each CDR3 is given with its conserved first and last residue. Fields, in order: D gene, clone size, V gene, J gene, CDR3 DNA, CDR3 protein. A D gene is named only where the DNA matches it firmly. Not every row has a clone size; where given, it reads once, few, many or a size class.

D gene: TRBD1
clone size: many
V gene: TRBV2
J gene: TRBJ1-6
CDR3 DNA: TGTGCCAGCAGTGGACAGGGCTTCGTTGATTCACCCCTCCACTTT
CDR3 protein: CASSGQGFVDSPLHF

D gene: -
clone size: -
V gene: TRBV12-3/TRBV12-4
J gene: TRBJ1-1
CDR3 DNA: TGTGCCAGCAGTTGGGGGGAGCAGACTGAAGCTTTCTTT
CDR3 protein: CASSWGEQTEAFF

D gene: TRBD1
clone size: -
V gene: TRBV6-5
J gene: TRBJ2-1
CDR3 DNA: TGTGCCAGCAGCGTCGACAGGGGGGGCAATGAGCAGTTCTTC
CDR3 protein: CASSVDRGGNEQFF

D gene: TRBD1
clone size: -
V gene: TRBV4-1
J gene: TRBJ1-1
CDR3 DNA: TGCGCCAGCAGCCAGGGACAGGGGGCGAACACTGAAGCTTTCTTT
CDR3 protein: CASSQGQGANTEAFF

D gene: -
clone size: once
V gene: TRBV21-1
J gene: TRBJ1-6
CDR3 DNA: TGTGCCAGCAGCAGGAGGCTTAACTCCTATAATTCACCCCTCCACTTT
CDR3 protein: CASSRRLNSYNSPLHF

D gene: TRBD1
clone size: -
V gene: TRBV6-2/TRBV6-3
J gene: TRBJ2-2
CDR3 DNA: TGTGCCAGCAGTTTCCGGGACAGGGGGCCGACCGGGGAGCTGTTTTTT
CDR3 protein: CASSFRDRGPTGELFF

D gene: -
clone size: -
V gene: TRBV24-1
J gene: TRBJ2-3
CDR3 DNA: TGTGCCACCAGTGATTGGCAGTCCGATACGCAGTATTTT
CDR3 protein: CATSDWQSDTQYF

D gene: TRBD1
clone size: once
V gene: TRBV3-1/TRBV3-2
J gene: TRBJ2-3
CDR3 DNA: TGTGCCAGCAGCCGAGGGGACAGGGGAAGAGATACGCAGTATTTT
CDR3 protein: CASSRGDRGRDTQYF

D gene: TRBD1
clone size: once
V gene: TRBV29-1
J gene: TRBJ1-2
CDR3 DNA: TGCAGCGTTACCGGGACAGGGGTGGATGGCTACACCTTC
CDR3 protein: CSVTGTGVDGYTF

D gene: TRBD1
clone size: -
V gene: TRBV13
J gene: TRBJ1-1
CDR3 DNA: TGTGCCAGCAGCGATCGGACAGGGTGGAGCACTGAAGCTTTCTTT
CDR3 protein: CASSDRTGWSTEAFF

D gene: -
clone size: once
V gene: TRBV24-1
J gene: TRBJ1-1
CDR3 DNA: TGTGCCACCAGTGATTTTGGGACACAAGGTTTGAACACTGAAGCTTTCTTT
CDR3 protein: CATSDFGTQGLNTEAFF

D gene: -
clone size: -
V gene: TRBV3-1/TRBV3-2
J gene: TRBJ1-5
CDR3 DNA: TGTGCCAGCAGCCAAGATTGGGGAGGAAAGCCCCAGCATTTT
CDR3 protein: CASSQDWGGKPQHF

D gene: -
clone size: -
V gene: TRBV18
J gene: TRBJ1-2
CDR3 DNA: TGTGCCAGCTCACCGGGGAGCTGGGGTACTAACTATGGCTACACCTTC
CDR3 protein: CASSPGSWGTNYGYTF

D gene: -
clone size: -
V gene: TRBV29-1
J gene: TRBJ1-2
CDR3 DNA: TGCAGCGTTGGGGAACGGGGCTATGGCTACACCTTC
CDR3 protein: CSVGERGYGYTF

D gene: TRBD1
clone size: -
V gene: TRBV2
J gene: TRBJ2-1
CDR3 DNA: TGTGCCAGCAGAGGCAGGGGGCGCAAGGACTACAATGAGCAGTTCTTC
CDR3 protein: CASRGRGRKDYNEQFF

D gene: -
clone size: -
V gene: TRBV11-2
J gene: TRBJ1-2
CDR3 DNA: TGTGCCAGCAGCTTGGGGGCCGCTAACTATGGCTACACCTTC
CDR3 protein: CASSLGAANYGYTF

D gene: TRBD1
clone size: -
V gene: TRBV5-1
J gene: TRBJ1-5
CDR3 DNA: TGCGCCAGCAGCACAGAAGGACAGGGAGGACAGCCCCAGCATTTT
CDR3 protein: CASSTEGQGGQPQHF

D gene: -
clone size: few
V gene: TRBV10-1
J gene: TRBJ1-1
CDR3 DNA: TGCGCCACCCGAGGGCAGGGGCAAACTGAAGCTTTCTTT
CDR3 protein: CATRGQGQTEAFF

D gene: -
clone size: once
V gene: TRBV30
J gene: TRBJ2-5
CDR3 DNA: TGTGCCTGGAGTGTAATCGGGGGTCAAGAGACCCAGTACTTC
CDR3 protein: CAWSVIGGQETQYF

D gene: -
clone size: -
V gene: TRBV7-9
J gene: TRBJ2-4
CDR3 DNA: TGTGCCAGCAGCCAACTCAGGGTCGAAGCCAAAAACATTCAGTACTTC
CDR3 protein: CASSQLRVEAKNIQYF

D gene: TRBD1
clone size: few
V gene: TRBV19
J gene: TRBJ1-2
CDR3 DNA: TGTGCCAGTAGTTCGACAGGGGGCGCGAATGGCTACACCTTC
CDR3 protein: CASSSTGGANGYTF

D gene: TRBD1
clone size: -
V gene: TRBV18
J gene: TRBJ1-2
CDR3 DNA: TGTGCCAGCTCACCACCGGCAGGGGGCGACTATGGCTACACCTTC
CDR3 protein: CASSPPAGGDYGYTF

D gene: -
clone size: -
V gene: TRBV5-6
J gene: TRBJ1-1
CDR3 DNA: TGTGCCAGCAGCCGAGGCAACAGGATCACTGAAGCTTTCTTT
CDR3 protein: CASSRGNRITEAFF

D gene: -
clone size: -
V gene: TRBV5-1
J gene: TRBJ1-1
CDR3 DNA: TGCGCCAGCAGCTTGCTAGGGGATAAGGTGAACACTGAAGCTTTCTTT
CDR3 protein: CASSLLGDKVNTEAFF

D gene: -
clone size: -
V gene: TRBV18
J gene: TRBJ2-7
CDR3 DNA: TGTGCCAGCTCACCCTATGACATCCCCGTCCACGAGCAGTACTTC
CDR3 protein: CASSPYDIPVHEQYF

D gene: -
clone size: -
V gene: TRBV7-3
J gene: TRBJ1-1
CDR3 DNA: TGTGCCAGCAGCTTAAGCCAACTCACTGAAGCTTTCTTT
CDR3 protein: CASSLSQLTEAFF

D gene: TRBD1
clone size: -
V gene: TRBV4-1
J gene: TRBJ2-4
CDR3 DNA: TGCGCCAGCAGCCAAGATTCGGGGACAGGGGGCTTGGGAAGGGTTTTC
CDR3 protein: CASSQDSGTGGLGRVF

D gene: -
clone size: -
V gene: TRBV5-1
J gene: TRBJ2-3
CDR3 DNA: TGCGCCAGCAGCTTGGCTAGTTCCACAGATACGCAGTATTTT
CDR3 protein: CASSLASSTDTQYF

D gene: -
clone size: -
V gene: TRBV27
J gene: TRBJ1-1
CDR3 DNA: TGTGCCAGCAGTTTATATCCGGACTTCAACACTGAAGCTTTCTTT
CDR3 protein: CASSLYPDFNTEAFF

D gene: -
clone size: -
V gene: TRBV12-3/TRBV12-4
J gene: TRBJ1-2
CDR3 DNA: TGTGCCAGCAGTCTGAGGAGGGGTGATGGCTACACCTTC
CDR3 protein: CASSLRRGDGYTF

D gene: -
clone size: -
V gene: TRBV28
J gene: TRBJ1-2
CDR3 DNA: TGTGCCAGCAGTTGGCGAGGATATGGCTACACCTTC
CDR3 protein: CASSWRGYGYTF

D gene: -
clone size: -
V gene: TRBV10-3
J gene: TRBJ1-1
CDR3 DNA: TGTGCCATCAGTGAGTCGTATAACACTGAAGCTTTCTTT
CDR3 protein: CAISESYNTEAFF

D gene: -
clone size: -
V gene: TRBV6-5
J gene: TRBJ1-3
CDR3 DNA: TGTGCCAGCAGGACAGGCGAGCTCTCTGGAAACACCATATATTTT
CDR3 protein: CASRTGELSGNTIYF

D gene: -
clone size: -
V gene: TRBV10-3
J gene: TRBJ1-2
CDR3 DNA: TGTGCCATCAGTGGTCAGAGGTTGCCGGGCTATGGCTACACCTTC
CDR3 protein: CAISGQRLPGYGYTF

D gene: TRBD1
clone size: -
V gene: TRBV7-2
J gene: TRBJ2-1
CDR3 DNA: TGTGCCAGCAGCTTAGTTTTCGACAGGGTGAATGAGCAGTTCTTC
CDR3 protein: CASSLVFDRVNEQFF

D gene: TRBD1
clone size: -
V gene: TRBV9
J gene: TRBJ1-1
CDR3 DNA: TGTGCCAGCAGCCCTCAGGGGGGTGGTCGGGAAGCTTTCTTT
CDR3 protein: CASSPQGGGREAFF

D gene: -
clone size: -
V gene: TRBV10-3
J gene: TRBJ1-2
CDR3 DNA: TGTGCCATCAGTGACCCTCCTGGGGCCTATGGCTACACCTTC
CDR3 protein: CAISDPPGAYGYTF

D gene: TRBD1
clone size: -
V gene: TRBV2
J gene: TRBJ1-5
CDR3 DNA: TGTGCCAGCAGTCTGGAAATGACAGGGAGTCAGCCCCAGCATTTT
CDR3 protein: CASSLEMTGSQPQHF

D gene: TRBD1
clone size: -
V gene: TRBV11-2
J gene: TRBJ1-1
CDR3 DNA: TGTGCCAGCAGCTTATTTGGAAGACAGGGGAACACTGAAGCTTTCTTT
CDR3 protein: CASSLFGRQGNTEAFF

D gene: -
clone size: -
V gene: TRBV13
J gene: TRBJ2-2
CDR3 DNA: TGTGCCAGCAGCTTTAGAGCGAACACCGGGGAGCTGTTTTTT
CDR3 protein: CASSFRANTGELFF

D gene: TRBD1
clone size: -
V gene: TRBV2
J gene: TRBJ2-1
CDR3 DNA: TGTGCCAGCAGGACAGGGGACAATGAGCAGTTCTTC
CDR3 protein: CASRTGDNEQFF

D gene: TRBD1
clone size: -
V gene: TRBV10-3
J gene: TRBJ1-4
CDR3 DNA: TGTGCCATCAGAGCCACAGGGGTGGGCGAAAAACTGTTTTTT
CDR3 protein: CAIRATGVGEKLFF

D gene: -
clone size: -
V gene: TRBV19
J gene: TRBJ1-1
CDR3 DNA: TGTGCCAGTAGTAGAGGCACTGAAGCTTTCTTT
CDR3 protein: CASSRGTEAFF